One sample yielded the 12 T cell receptor beta chains listed below, sequenced in a study of cytomegalovirus exposure and HLA in healthy donors. This PCR relied on a set of 60 Vbeta primers and 13 Jbeta primers. Assay used: immunoSEQ multiplex PCR; TCRdb lists only in-frame clones, some missing. The sample has about 130,000 clones, around 80% seen once. The sample taken for sequencing was PBMCs. These receptors all come from a man aged 25-45 years in good health and CMV-seronegative.

This clone is a singleton in its sample. The chain has TRBV9 and TRBJ1-1; D gene ambiguous. Germline V gives CDR1 SGDLS, CDR2 YYNGEE. This CDR3 has 13 amino acids. V shed 0 bases and J shed 4 bases, with 7 bases lying between them. The CDR3 region has the DNA TGTGCCAGCAGCGTAGAGCCGGGCACTGAAGCTTTCTTT. Protein: CASSVEPGTEAFF.

This chain joins TRBV5-1 and TRBJ1-1, with D possibly TRBD1 on 5 matching bases. Trimming took off 4 bases at V and 6 bases at J, with 16 bases between the two ends. This CDR3 region has 14 residues. CDR1 is SGHRS and CDR2 is YFSETQ in the germline V gene. The CDR3 sequence is CASSEGLGIPEAFF. The DNA of the CDR3 is TGCGCCAGCAGCGAGGGACTCGGGATCCCTGAAGCTTTCTTT.

This sequence joins TRBV6-5 and TRBJ2-1; D not resolved. Germline loops: CDR1 MNHEY, CDR2 SVGAGI. The V and J ends lost 2 bases and 5 bases respectively, with 7 bases between them. The CDR3 contains 13 residues. CDR3 sequence reads: CASSYESDNEQFF. In DNA form, the CDR3 reads TGTGCCAGCAGTTACGAGTCGGACAATGAGCAGTTCTTC.

This chain links TRBV5-4 with TRBJ2-5; maybe TRBD1 (5 bases). The germline V and J ends were trimmed by 3 bases and 1 base, with 7 bases remaining between them. CDR1 SGHNT and CDR2 YYREEE come from the germline V gene (reference sequence). The CDR3 spans 13 residues. The CDR3 DNA reads as TGTGCCAGCAGCTGGGGCAGCCAAGAGACCCAGTACTTC. Its protein is CASSWGSQETQYF.

This rearrangement joins TRBV7-2 to TRBJ2-5, with TRBD2 as a possible D gene (6 bases). The germline V and J ends were trimmed by 5 bases and 4 bases, with 14 bases remaining between them. Germline assignment: CDR1 SGHTA and CDR2 FQGNSA. The CDR3 consists of 14 residues. CDR3 nucleotide sequence: TGTGCCAGCAGCCCTTCGACTAGGCGAGAGACCCAGTACTTC. It codes for CASSPSTRRETQYF. Supplemented by reference TRBV7-2 and TRBJ2-5, the full variable domain reads GAGVSQSPSNKVTEKGKDVELRCDPISGHTALYWYRQSLGQGLEFLIYFQGNSAPDKSGLPSDRFSAERTGGSVSTLTIQRTQQEDSAVYLCASSPSTRRETQYFGPGTRLLVL.

The chain employs TRBV9 and TRBJ2-1; TRBD2 agrees at 8 bases. Per germline, CDR1 SGDLS and CDR2 YYNGEE. Trimming at V came to 5 bases and at J to 9 bases, leaving 10 bases not matched to a gene. This CDR3 has 14 residues. CDR3 DNA: TGTGCCAGCAGACCCGGGACTAGGTGGGGTGAGCAGTTCTTC. Its protein product is CASRPGTRWGEQFF.

The chain combines TRBV28 with TRBJ1-1, with 9 bases lining up with TRBD1. V gave up 6 bases and J gave up 3 bases; unmatched junction bases: 5. CDR3 length: 14 residues. The germline V gene has CDR1 MDHEN and CDR2 SYDVKM. This CDR3 is CASRIGQGYTEAFF. In DNA, the CDR3 is TGTGCCAGCAGAATAGGACAGGGGTACACTGAAGCTTTCTTT.

This chain links TRBV4-1 with TRBJ2-2; D call uncertain. The CDR3 has 14 amino acids. V was cut by 1 base and J by 2 bases, with 5 bases left in between. The germline gives CDR1 MGHRA, CDR2 YSYEKL. CDR3 protein: CASSQAFNTGELFF. The CDR3 DNA reads as TGCGCCAGCAGCCAAGCATTCAACACCGGGGAGCTGTTTTTT.

The chain is built from TRBV19 and TRBJ1-1; TRBD1 matches at 7 bases. Germline CDR1 is LNHDA and CDR2 is SQIVND (reference sequence). CDR3 length equals 13 residues. The J segment lost 4 bases and the V segment lost 4 bases, leaving 3 bases of the junction unmatched. In DNA form, the CDR3 reads TGTGCCAGTAGTAAGGGGGCGGTCACTGAAGCTTTCTTT. Translating gives CASSKGAVTEAFF.

V and J are TRBV27 and TRBJ2-7, with 14 bases lining up with TRBD2. This CDR3 comprises 16 residues. CDR1 is MNHEY and CDR2 is SMNVEV in the germline V gene (reference sequence). The ends lost 4 bases at V and 9 bases at J; junction bases unmatched: 11. The CDR3 region has the DNA TGTGCCAGCAGTTCGATACCGGGACTAGCGGGAGTGGTGCAGTACTTC. It codes for CASSSIPGLAGVVQYF.

The chain is built from TRBV6-4 and TRBJ2-3, with 10 bases fitting TRBD2. J lost 2 bases, V lost 2 bases, and 4 bases had no gene match. The germline gives CDR1 MRHNA, CDR2 SNTAGT. The CDR3 runs 16 residues. The CDR3 DNA reads TGTGCCAGCAGTGACAGGACTAGCGGAGACACAGATACGCAGTATTTT. Translation: CASSDRTSGDTDTQYF.

The rearrangement joins TRBV19 to TRBJ2-7; 9 positions match TRBD1. This CDR3 spans 15 amino acids. V shed 5 bases and J 2 bases; nucleotides not matched to a gene: 7. CDR1 is LNHDA, CDR2 SQIVND, per germline (reference sequence). CDR3 sequence: CASSAAGTGTYEQYF. In DNA form, the CDR3 reads TGTGCCAGTAGTGCAGCCGGGACAGGGACCTACGAGCAGTACTTC. The variable domain in full, completed from reference TRBV19 and TRBJ2-7, reads DGGITQSPKYLFRKEGQNVTLSCEQNLNHDAMYWYRQDPGQGLRLIYYSQIVNDFQKGDIAEGYSVSREKKESFPLTVTSAQKNPTAFYLCASSAAGTGTYEQYFGPGTRLTVT.